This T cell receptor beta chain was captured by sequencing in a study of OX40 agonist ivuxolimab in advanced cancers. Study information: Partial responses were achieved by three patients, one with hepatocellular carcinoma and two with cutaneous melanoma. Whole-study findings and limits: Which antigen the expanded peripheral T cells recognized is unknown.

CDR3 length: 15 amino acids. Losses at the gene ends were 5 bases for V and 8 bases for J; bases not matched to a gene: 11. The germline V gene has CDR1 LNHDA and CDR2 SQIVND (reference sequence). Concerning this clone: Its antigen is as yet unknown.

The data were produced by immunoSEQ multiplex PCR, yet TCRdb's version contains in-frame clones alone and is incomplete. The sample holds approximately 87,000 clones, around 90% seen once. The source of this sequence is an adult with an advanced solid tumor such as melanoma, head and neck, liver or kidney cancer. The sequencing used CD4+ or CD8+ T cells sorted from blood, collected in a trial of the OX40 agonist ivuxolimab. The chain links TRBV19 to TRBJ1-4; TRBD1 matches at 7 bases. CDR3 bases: TGTGCCAGTAGTGGCACGAAGGGGGCAGGAGAAAAACTGTTTTTT. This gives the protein CASSGTKGAGEKLFF.